A selection of T cell receptor beta chains follows, all from one sample in a study of T-cell reconstitution after alpha-beta-depleted transplantation in children. TCRdb itself ran the PCR reads through MiXCR, one entry per CDR3 protein. The sample shows some 830,000 distinct CDR3 sequences, under 20% of them seen only once. The input for sequencing was PBMCs, mostly from graft donor cells, taken 360 days after TCRalphabeta/CD19-depleted stem cell transplant. These receptors were obtained from a male patient under 18 who had a stem cell transplant for acute lymphoblastic leukemia, so the T cells may come from the graft donor. Both conserved end residues are part of each CDR3. D genes are given only for firm matches. A clone size is listed for some rows: how often the clone was seen (once, few, many), or a class if it is expanded.

V,size,J,D,CDR3,DNA
TRBV6-5,-,TRBJ2-1,TRBD2,CASSYSAGGYNEQFF,TGTGCCAGCAGTTACTCGGCGGGAGGCTACAATGAGCAGTTCTTC
TRBV20-1,-,TRBJ1-5,TRBD1,CSAPDRGVRGNQPQHF,TGCAGTGCTCCCGACAGGGGAGTAAGGGGCAATCAGCCCCAGCATTTT
TRBV29-1,-,TRBJ2-7,-,CSVQGSSLLEQYF,TGCAGCGTCCAAGGGTCTAGCCTCCTCGAGCAGTACTTC
TRBV29-1,many,TRBJ2-1,TRBD2,CSVDGRIGEQFF,TGCAGCGTTGACGGGAGGATCGGTGAGCAGTTCTTC
TRBV7-2,-,TRBJ2-1,-,CASSLGPDRFSYNEQFF,TGTGCCAGCAGCTTAGGCCCCGACAGGTTCTCCTACAATGAGCAGTTCTTC
TRBV9,-,TRBJ2-3,-,CASSVVVGAHTDTQYF,TGTGCCAGCAGCGTAGTAGTGGGTGCACACACAGATACGCAGTATTTT
TRBV5-5,-,TRBJ2-3,TRBD2,CASSLREGITDTQYF,TGTGCCAGCAGCTTACGGGAGGGCATCACAGATACGCAGTATTTT
TRBV20-1,-,TRBJ2-3,-,CSARAGGEPDTQYF,TGCAGTGCGCGAGCCGGAGGGGAGCCAGATACGCAGTATTTT
TRBV3-1,few,TRBJ2-7,TRBD2,CASAWQLAGGSGEQYF,TGTGCCAGCGCATGGCAGTTAGCGGGAGGGTCGGGCGAGCAGTACTTC
TRBV7-3,-,TRBJ1-1,-,CASSLMAGANTEAFF,TGTGCCAGCAGCTTAATGGCGGGGGCGAACACTGAAGCTTTCTTT
TRBV14,few,TRBJ2-5,TRBD2,CASSKLATQETQYF,TGTGCCAGCAGCAAACTAGCGACCCAAGAGACCCAGTACTTC
TRBV18,-,TRBJ2-3,-,CASSPVIDTQYF,TGTGCCAGCTCCCCGGTGATCGATACGCAGTATTTT
TRBV18,-,TRBJ2-7,-,CASSPSQGQAYEQYF,TGTGCCAGCTCACCATCCCAGGGTCAAGCGTACGAGCAGTACTTC
TRBV11-2,few,TRBJ2-1,-,CASSLVWGQRSYNEQFF,TGTGCCAGCAGCTTAGTGTGGGGCCAGCGCTCCTACAATGAGCAGTTCTTC
TRBV12-3/TRBV12-4,few,TRBJ2-7,TRBD1,CASSLRDREYEQYF,TGTGCCAGCAGCCTCCGGGACAGGGAATACGAGCAGTACTTC
TRBV13,-,TRBJ1-1,-,CASRLRTGNTEAFF,TGTGCCAGCAGACTTAGGACGGGGAACACTGAAGCTTTCTTT
TRBV7-2,few,TRBJ2-7,TRBD2,CASSLETSSYREQYF,TGTGCCAGCAGCTTAGAGACTAGCTCTTATCGCGAGCAGTACTTC
TRBV5-1,-,TRBJ2-1,TRBD2,CASSFGGGPYEQFF,TGCGCCAGCAGCTTCGGGGGAGGGCCCTATGAGCAGTTCTTC
TRBV10-3,-,TRBJ2-1,-,CAIREKRTGSHNEQFF,TGTGCCATCAGGGAAAAGCGGACTGGCTCCCACAATGAGCAGTTCTTC
TRBV5-1,-,TRBJ2-2,-,CASWMGQGTGELFF,TGCGCCAGCTGGATGGGGCAGGGCACCGGGGAGCTGTTTTTT
TRBV12-3/TRBV12-4,-,TRBJ1-5,TRBD1,CASSGQVLSNQPQHF,TGTGCCAGCAGCGGACAGGTACTTAGCAATCAGCCCCAGCATTTT
TRBV12-3/TRBV12-4,many,TRBJ2-4,-,CASSQPQGALAKNIQYF,TGTGCCAGCAGTCAACCCCAGGGTGCACTAGCCAAAAACATTCAGTACTTC
TRBV28,-,TRBJ1-5,-,CASADALGNQPQHF,TGTGCCAGCGCAGACGCCCTGGGCAATCAGCCCCAGCATTTT
TRBV7-7,-,TRBJ2-1,TRBD2,CASSLEWVAGAPNEQFF,TGTGCCAGCAGCTTAGAGTGGGTAGCGGGGGCACCTAATGAGCAGTTCTTC
TRBV24-1,many,TRBJ2-2,-,CATLVSGALNTGELFF,TGTGCCACCCTCGTCTCGGGGGCCCTGAACACCGGGGAGCTGTTTTTT
TRBV5-4,few,TRBJ2-1,-,CASSHPLDNEQFF,TGTGCCAGCAGCCATCCACTCGATAATGAGCAGTTCTTC
TRBV20-1,-,TRBJ2-1,TRBD2,CSASVSGWSYNEQFF,TGCAGTGCTAGTGTTAGCGGGTGGTCCTACAATGAGCAGTTCTTC
TRBV20-1,few,TRBJ2-5,-,CNLRRQRETQYF,TGCAACCTCCGGAGACAGAGAGAGACCCAGTACTTC
TRBV20-1,few,TRBJ1-5,-,CSARGESHSNQPQHF,TGCAGTGCTAGAGGGGAATCCCATAGCAATCAGCCCCAGCATTTT
TRBV15,-,TRBJ1-5,-,CATSTEYSNQPQHF,TGTGCCACCAGCACTGAATATAGCAATCAGCCCCAGCATTTT
TRBV12-5,few,TRBJ2-3,-,CASVRDGRTDTQYF,TGTGCTAGTGTCCGGGACGGACGCACAGATACGCAGTATTTT
TRBV20-1,-,TRBJ2-7,-,CSAREGGTAEQYF,TGCAGTGCTAGGGAGGGGGGAACGGCCGAGCAGTACTTC
TRBV7-9,many,TRBJ1-1,TRBD1,CASRGTGDTEAFF,TGTGCCAGCAGGGGGACAGGGGACACTGAAGCTTTCTTT